The next 23 T cell receptor beta chains were all read from a single sample in a study of chemoradiotherapy in HPV16-positive cancers. Some clones are missing from TCRdb's copy, which holds only in-frame ones; the method was immunoSEQ multiplex PCR. The profile covers tens of thousands of clones, with around 88% appearing a single time and roughly 4.5% taken by the ten largest. The specimen was blood, collected from a patient who underwent chemoradiotherapy. The receptors here all came from a human donor with HPV-associated anogenital cancer.

In its sample, this clone was seen once. The J gene is TRBJ2-5, the V gene TRBV5-6; TRBD2 matches 15 bases. The CDR3 consists of 17 residues. Germline V gene lookup returns CDR1 SGHDT and CDR2 YYEEEE. V dropped 5 bases and J dropped 5; count of bases not matched to a gene: 10. DNA of the CDR3: TGTGCCAGCAGACCGAGGACTAGCGGGAGGGCCAGGGAGACCCAGTACTTC. Translated: CASRPRTSGRARETQYF.

The chain is built from TRBV6-5 and TRBJ1-3; no reliable D call. CDR3 length equals 15 residues. The germline V and J ends were trimmed by 5 bases and 2 bases, with 13 bases remaining between them. Germline assignment: CDR1 MNHEY and CDR2 SVGAGI. The CDR3 region is CASSRAGKTGNTIYF. The CDR3 DNA reads TGTGCCAGCAGTCGGGCGGGGAAAACTGGAAACACCATATATTTT.

This rearrangement joins TRBV4-2 to TRBJ2-2; 7 nucleotides agree with TRBD1. The CDR3 is 16 amino acids. The germline gives CDR1 LGHNA, CDR2 YNFKEQ. The V and J ends lost 0 bases and 7 bases, in that order; junction bases with no gene match: 8. The CDR3 DNA follows: TGTGCCAGCAGCCAAGACGGCAGGGGGTACGACGGGGAGCTGTTTTTT. As protein: CASSQDGRGYDGELFF.

The chain recombines TRBV4-2 with TRBJ2-4, with 8 bases that match TRBD2. Germline CDR1 and CDR2: LGHNA and YNFKEQ. V lost 3 bases to trimming and J lost 5 bases; unmatched junction nucleotides: 9. This CDR3 has 16 residues. The CDR3 loop is CASSHFFGGVENIQYF. As DNA, the CDR3 is TGTGCCAGCAGCCACTTCTTCGGGGGGGTAGAAAACATTCAGTACTTC.

Worth noting for this clone: The junction departs from the called germline gene at one end, perhaps through a read error. The same CDR3 arises from other DNA sequences in this sample as well. V is TRBV18 and J is TRBJ2-7, with D hard to call. The CDR3 is 14 amino acids. Per the germline V gene, CDR1 is KGHSH and CDR2 is LQKENI. As DNA, the CDR3 is TGTGCCAGTTCACTCTCATTTTTGAGCTACGAGCAATACTTC. Its translation is CASSLSFLSYEQYF.

The chain carries TRBV6-7 and TRBJ2-3, with 7 nucleotides matching TRBD2. TRBV6-7 is sorted into the ORF group, with uncertain function. After removal of 1 base from V and 4 bases from J, the junction contained 11 bases not matched to a gene. There are 17 residues in the CDR3. CDR3 DNA: TGTGCCAGCAGTTACTTACCGACTAGCTCAGAACCAGATACGCAGTATTTT. This sequence encodes CASSYLPTSSEPDTQYF.

This rearrangement joins TRBV11-2 to TRBJ2-1; no clear D. CDR1 is SGHAT, CDR2 FQNNGV, per germline. Trimming removed 5 bases from V and 1 base from J, with 15 bases in between. The CDR3 has 16 residues. CDR3 protein: CASSLWTLGSYNEQFF. The CDR3 coding sequence is TGTGCCAGCAGCCTGTGGACCCTTGGTTCCTACAATGAGCAGTTCTTC.

J is TRBJ2-7 and V is TRBV19; TRBD1 agrees at 8 bases. Germline V gives CDR1 LNHDA, CDR2 SQIVND (reference sequence). After removal of 5 bases from V and 0 bases from J, the junction contained 3 bases not matched to a gene. The CDR3 covers 14 residues. The DNA of the CDR3 is TGTGCCAGTAGTCGACAGGGGAGCTCCTACGAGCAGTACTTC. Encoded protein: CASSRQGSSYEQYF.

This clone was seen a handful of times. This rearrangement joins TRBV19 to TRBJ1-5, with a tentative D call TRBD1 (5 bases). Trimming left V 3 bases short and J 7 bases short, with 13 bases between. The CDR3 has 14 residues. Germline V lookup: CDR1 LNHDA, CDR2 SQIVND (reference sequence). The CDR3 bases are TGTGCCAGTAGTATTCAGGGCGGTGGGCAGCCCCAGCATTTT. Protein sequence: CASSIQGGGQPQHF.

This sequence joins TRBV6-6 and TRBJ1-1; D remains ambiguous. V shed 6 bases and J shed 6 bases, with 14 bases lying between them. Germline V lookup: CDR1 MNHNY, CDR2 SVGAGI (reference sequence). The CDR3 contains 13 residues. In DNA, the CDR3 is TGTGCCAGCAGCCCCAGCCAGGCGGCTGAAGCTTTCTTT. Translated, it gives CASSPSQAAEAFF.

The chain is built from TRBV11-2 and TRBJ2-5; D call uncertain. CDR1 is SGHAT, CDR2 FQNNGV, per germline. Trimming left V 0 bases short and J 2 bases short, with 10 bases between. This CDR3 has 15 amino acids. The CDR3 DNA reads as TGTGCCAGCAGCTTAGATTTAGGCTCACAAGAGACCCAGTACTTC. Protein sequence: CASSLDLGSQETQYF. Drawing the rest from reference TRBV11-2 and TRBJ2-5, the complete variable domain is EAGVAQSPRYKIIEKRQSVAFWCNPISGHATLYWYQQILGQGPKLLIQFQNNGVVDDSQLPKDRFSAERLKGVDSTLKIQPAKLEDSAVYLCASSLDLGSQETQYFGPGTRLLVL.

Only a few counts were recorded for this clone. In DNA form, the CDR3 reads TGTGCCAGCAGCTTATTACTAGCGGTACTTAGCACAGATACGCAGTATTTT. This translates into CASSLLLAVLSTDTQYF. V usage is TRBV5-6 and J usage is TRBJ2-3; TRBD2 matches 8 bases. The germline V gene has CDR1 SGHDT and CDR2 YYEEEE. CDR3 length: 17 amino acids. Germline trimming cut 2 bases from V and 0 bases from J; bases unmatched to any gene: 8.

V and J are TRBV11-2 and TRBJ2-1; TRBD2 matches at 10 bases. V was clipped by 5 bases and J by 0 bases; unmatched bases: 7. CDR1 is SGHAT, CDR2 FQNNGV, per germline. The CDR3 has 17 residues. The CDR3 here is CASSVTTSGASYNEQFF. CDR3 coding DNA: TGTGCCAGCAGCGTAACCACTAGCGGGGCCTCCTACAATGAGCAGTTCTTC. Complete variable domain (other parts from reference TRBV11-2 and TRBJ2-1): EAGVAQSPRYKIIEKRQSVAFWCNPISGHATLYWYQQILGQGPKLLIQFQNNGVVDDSQLPKDRFSAERLKGVDSTLKIQPAKLEDSAVYLCASSVTTSGASYNEQFFGPGTRLTVL.

This sequence joins TRBV11-2 and TRBJ1-4; TRBD1 matches at 10 bases. The V segment lost 4 bases and the J segment 7 bases; nucleotides outside the gene matches: 6. Germline V gene data show CDR1 as SGHAT and CDR2 as FQNNGV. The CDR3 loop spans 15 amino acids. In DNA form, the CDR3 reads TGTGCCAGCAGCTCTGTCGGGACAGGGGTTGAAAAACTGTTTTTT. Protein: CASSSVGTGVEKLFF.

The J gene is TRBJ2-5, the V gene TRBV4-1; D assignment may be TRBD1 or TRBD2 (7 bases each). The CDR3 covers 15 residues. Deletions cut 0 bases from V and 7 bases from J, with 15 bases between. From germline, CDR1 is MGHRA and CDR2 YSYEKL. CDR3 sequence: CASSQEGRGRVTQYF. CDR3 coding DNA: TGCGCCAGCAGCCAAGAGGGGAGGGGGCGGGTGACCCAGTACTTC.

This chain joins TRBV5-1 and TRBJ2-3; 9 positions agree with TRBD2. The CDR3 loop spans 16 amino acids. Trimming at V came to 4 bases and at J to 5 bases, leaving 11 bases not matched to a gene. Germline V CDR1 and CDR2: SGHRS, YFSETQ. The CDR3 is CASSQGAGGMGDTQYF. DNA for the CDR3: TGCGCCAGCAGCCAAGGAGCGGGGGGTATGGGAGATACGCAGTATTTT.

This rearrangement joins TRBV4-1 to TRBJ1-1; D unclear. Germline CDR1 and CDR2: MGHRA and YSYEKL. V lost 1 base, J lost 4 bases, and 7 bases lay in between. The CDR3 sequence is 13 residues long. CDR3 region: CASSQGGFTEAFF. Written as DNA, the CDR3 is TGCGCCAGCAGCCAAGGGGGTTTCACTGAAGCTTTCTTT.

This clone turned up a few times. This rearrangement joins TRBV5-6 to TRBJ2-1; 12 bases fit TRBD2. Germline loops: CDR1 SGHDT, CDR2 YYEEEE. Unmatched junction bases numbered 14, after V lost 4 bases and J lost 3 bases. There are 19 residues in the CDR3. CDR3 nucleotide sequence: TGTGCCAGCAGCAACACTCATACGTGGACTAGCGGGGTCTACAATGAGCAGTTCTTC. It is translated as CASSNTHTWTSGVYNEQFF.

The genes are TRBV7-8 and TRBJ2-7; a possible D gene is TRBD2 (5 bases). CDR1 is SGHVS, CDR2 FQNEAQ, per germline. This CDR3 is built from 17 residues. Trimming cost V 1 base and J 1 base, with 17 bases left between them. This chain's CDR3 is CASSLESRGSVSYEQYF. The DNA for the CDR3 is TGTGCCAGCAGCTTAGAGTCCCGGGGTTCGGTTTCCTACGAGCAGTACTTC.

CDR3 protein: CASSHRTISGANVLTF. The CDR3 bases are TGTGCCAGCAGCCATCGGACCATCTCTGGGGCCAACGTCCTGACTTTC. The chain couples TRBV5-6 to TRBJ2-6; the D is unclear. Trimming pared 4 bases from V and 0 bases from J, leaving 11 bases between. The V gene's germline CDR1 is SGHDT and CDR2 YYEEEE. The CDR3 is 16 residues long.

This clone was seen only once. The chain combines TRBV9 with TRBJ1-4; D unclear. The CDR3 contains 15 residues. Germline V lookup: CDR1 SGDLS, CDR2 YYNGEE. The V end lost 0 bases, the J end lost 4 bases, and 10 bases lay between the germline ends. CDR3 bases: TGTGCCAGCAGCGTAGAGGGCAGAGGTAATGAAAAACTGTTTTTT. It translates to CASSVEGRGNEKLFF.

The chain is built from TRBV6-1 and TRBJ1-2; D is unresolved. The ends were cut back, 4 bases at V and 2 bases at J, with 11 bases in the middle. The CDR3 consists of 14 residues. Germline CDR1 MNHNS, CDR2 SASEGT. The CDR3 DNA follows: TGTGCCAGCAGTGCTAATACAGTAAACTATGGCTACACCTTC. This translates into CASSANTVNYGYTF.

V is TRBV30 and J is TRBJ2-1; D is ambiguous. The ends were cut back, 7 bases at V and 4 bases at J, with 11 bases in the middle. The CDR3 covers 12 residues. Germline V gene data show CDR1 as GTSNPN and CDR2 as SVGIG (reference sequence). In nucleotides, the CDR3 is TGTGCCTTAGTCCATAATTACAATGAGCAGTTCTTC. Its translation is CALVHNYNEQFF.